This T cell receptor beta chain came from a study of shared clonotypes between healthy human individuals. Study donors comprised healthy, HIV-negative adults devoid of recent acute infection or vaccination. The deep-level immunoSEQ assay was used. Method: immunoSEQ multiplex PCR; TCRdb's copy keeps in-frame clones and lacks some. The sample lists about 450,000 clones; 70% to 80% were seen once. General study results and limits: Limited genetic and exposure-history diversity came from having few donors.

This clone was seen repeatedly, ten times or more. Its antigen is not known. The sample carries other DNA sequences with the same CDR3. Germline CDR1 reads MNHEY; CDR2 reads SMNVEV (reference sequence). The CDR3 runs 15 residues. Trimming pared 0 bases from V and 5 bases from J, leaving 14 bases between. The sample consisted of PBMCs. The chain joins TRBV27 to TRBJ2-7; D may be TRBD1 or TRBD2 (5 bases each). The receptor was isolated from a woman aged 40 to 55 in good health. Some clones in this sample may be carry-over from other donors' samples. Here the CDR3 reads CASSLSYSGGNEQYF. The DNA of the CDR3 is TGTGCCAGCAGTTTATCCTATTCTGGGGGAAACGAGCAGTACTTC.